The 22 T cell receptor beta chains given below trace back to one sample, sequenced in a study of post-analysis software for immune sequencing data (dated by TCRdb to about 2015). The library was obtained by PCR. The sequencing machine was an Illumina HiSeq 2500. To reduce PCR and sequencing biases, unique molecular identifiers were incorporated into the TCR beta cDNA libraries. TCRdb reprocessing: public reads trimmed at Q25 with fastp, clones called with MiXCR, in-frame beta chains kept. Each record represents a unique CDR3 protein, reported with the most common genes and DNA among its rows. Present in this sample are approximately 350,000 distinct CDR3 sequences, approximately 38% of which were seen just once. Of the sample, around 15% falls within the top ten clones. What the research found in general, with its limitations: Significantly higher frequencies in patients than in controls were found for about five TRBV segments, including TRBV5-6, TRBV5-1 and TRBV20-1.

Antigen specificity for these receptors is unknown. Sequenced: blood. These receptors were obtained from a girl under 18 with multiple sclerosis.

V and J are TRBV4-1 and TRBJ1-1, with TRBD1 matching over 7 bases. Trimming at V came to 4 bases and at J to 5 bases, leaving 7 bases not matched to a gene. CDR1 is MGHRA, CDR2 YSYEKL, per germline. This CDR3 contains 14 residues. The CDR3 loop reads CASSLPGQPTEAFF. The DNA for the CDR3 is TGCGCCAGCAGCCTACCGGGACAGCCAACTGAAGCTTTCTTT.

V is TRBV9 and J is TRBJ2-3, with 9 nucleotides matching TRBD2. V lost 4 bases to trimming and J lost 5 bases; unmatched junction nucleotides: 8. CDR1 SGDLS and CDR2 YYNGEE come from the germline V gene. The CDR3 covers 15 residues. The CDR3 region has the DNA TGTGCCAGCAGCCCTGGCGGGGGGGCTGGAGATACGCAGTATTTT. It is translated as CASSPGGGAGDTQYF.

This clonotype was counted a few times. The chain carries TRBV11-2 and TRBJ2-7, with D unresolved. The germline V gene has CDR1 SGHAT and CDR2 FQNNGV. V dropped 1 base and J dropped 6 bases, with 10 bases sitting between them. The CDR3 loop spans 13 amino acids. CDR3 residues: CASSLAVPTEQYF. CDR3 in DNA: TGTGCCAGCAGCTTAGCTGTCCCCACCGAGCAGTACTTC.

This chain joins TRBV4-1 and TRBJ2-7; D could derive from TRBD1 or TRBD2 (5 bases each). Germline V gene data show CDR1 as MGHRA and CDR2 as YSYEKL. The V gene lost 7 bases and the J gene lost 3 bases, with 16 bases spanning the gap. This CDR3 region has 14 residues. The CDR3 loop reads CASNHTGTDYEQYF. CDR3 sequence (DNA): TGCGCCAGCAACCACACGGGGACCGACTACGAGCAGTACTTC.

The V and J genes are TRBV29-1 and TRBJ1-6; D is unclear. The V and J ends lost 6 bases and 0 bases respectively, with 9 bases between them. Germline V CDR1 and CDR2: SQVTM, ANQGSEA. The length of the CDR3 is 14 residues. The DNA for the CDR3 is TGCAGCGTCATGGATGGCTCCTATAATTCACCCCTCCACTTT. Its protein is CSVMDGSYNSPLHF.

This chain links TRBV7-2 with TRBJ2-5; 13 nucleotides line up with TRBD2. The CDR3 totals 18 residues. Losses at the gene ends were 0 bases for V and 2 bases for J; bases not matched to a gene: 6. Germline-derived CDR1 and CDR2 are SGHTA and FQGNSA. The CDR3 sequence: CASSLARTSGGLQETQYF. The CDR3 DNA reads TGTGCCAGCAGCTTAGCCAGGACTAGCGGGGGCCTACAAGAGACCCAGTACTTC.

The chain couples TRBV4-3 to TRBJ1-6, with unresolved D. CDR3 size: 16 residues. Germline CDR1 reads LGHNA; CDR2 reads YSLEER. Trimming removed 0 bases from V and 9 bases from J, with 15 bases in between. The CDR3 DNA reads as TGCGCCAGCAGCCAAGATGCGAGGCAAGGACGTTCACCCCTCCACTTT. Translation: CASSQDARQGRSPLHF.

This clonotype was recorded many times. The V gene is TRBV5-6, the J gene TRBJ2-7; D might be TRBD1 (6 bases). Germline V gene sequence: CDR1 SGHDT, CDR2 YYEEEE. The CDR3 consists of 13 residues. V shed 2 bases and J shed 4 bases, with 10 bases lying between them. The CDR3 sequence: CASSFTQGYEQYF. The DNA for the CDR3 is TGTGCCAGCAGCTTCACACAGGGATACGAGCAGTACTTC.

This clonotype was seen many times. V and J are TRBV20-1 and TRBJ2-1, with 12 bases that match TRBD2. Germline trimming cut 0 bases from V and 5 bases from J; bases unmatched to any gene: 8. CDR3 length equals 17 residues. CDR1 and CDR2 from the germline V gene are DFQATT and SNEGSKA (reference sequence). This CDR3 reads CSARDFLTSGGHNEQFF. CDR3 DNA: TGCAGTGCTAGAGACTTTTTGACTAGCGGGGGCCACAATGAGCAGTTCTTC.

V is TRBV7-2 and J is TRBJ2-7, with D possibly matching TRBD2 (6 bases). V lost 3 bases to trimming and J lost 6 bases, with 15 bases between them. This CDR3 spans 14 amino acids. The germline V gene has CDR1 SGHTA and CDR2 FQGNSA. The CDR3 spells CASSFPETRGEQYF. In DNA form, the CDR3 reads TGTGCCAGCAGCTTCCCTGAGACTAGAGGCGAGCAGTACTTC.

The V gene is TRBV20-1, the J gene TRBJ2-1, with D maybe TRBD2 (5 bases). Germline CDR1 reads DFQATT; CDR2 reads SNEGSKA (reference sequence). Trimming took off 8 bases at V and 8 bases at J, with 13 bases between the two ends. This CDR3 spans 11 amino acids. In DNA form, the CDR3 reads TGCAGTACCGGGCGGGCTGATGAGCAGTTCTTC. This translates into CSTGRADEQFF.

In its sample, this clonotype was seen a few times. The V call is TRBV5-1, the J call TRBJ1-2, with D maybe TRBD1 (6 bases). Germline V gives CDR1 SGHRS, CDR2 YFSETQ. CDR3 length: 13 residues. V was shortened by 2 bases and J by 6 bases, with 11 bases between the two germline ends. CDR3 loop: CASSLTGTNGYTF. CDR3 bases: TGCGCCAGCAGCTTAACCGGGACAAATGGCTACACCTTC.

The chain combines TRBV3-1 with TRBJ1-2, with D possibly TRBD1 on 6 matching bases. The V gene's germline CDR1 is LGHDT and CDR2 YNNKEL (reference sequence). CDR3 size: 16 residues. The germline V and J ends were trimmed by 1 base and 3 bases, with 15 bases remaining between them. The CDR3 DNA sequence: TGTGCCAGCAGCCAAGTCGTCGGGACACTCTACTATGGCTACACCTTC. As protein: CASSQVVGTLYYGYTF.

With regard to this clonotype: Lacking the conserved final phenylalanine or tryptophan, this CDR3 likely reflects a read error. The J gene is TRBJ1-5, the V gene TRBV7-2; D perhaps matches TRBD1 (5 bases). V dropped 5 bases and J dropped 3 bases, with 14 bases sitting between them. The length of the CDR3 is 15 residues. In germline, CDR1 is SGHTA, CDR2 FQGNSA. DNA for the CDR3: TGTGCCAGCAGCACCCAGGGATCGGCCAATCAGCCCCAGCATTTG. Protein sequence: CASSTQGSANQPQHL.

The table lists this clonotype with a few counts. V gene TRBV6-5 combines with J gene TRBJ2-7; 7 bases fit TRBD1. CDR1 is MNHEY and CDR2 is SVGAGI in the germline V gene. This CDR3 has 15 amino acids. Trimming cost V 2 bases and J 3 bases; bases outside gene matches: 7. This CDR3 is CASSYAHRGLYEQYF. The CDR3 DNA is TGTGCCAGCAGTTACGCCCACAGGGGTCTCTACGAGCAGTACTTC.

The V call is TRBV18, the J call TRBJ2-1; 7 bases align to TRBD2. The CDR3 has 14 residues. CDR1 and CDR2 (germline): KGHSH, LQKENI. V was pared by 6 bases and J by 7 bases, with 9 bases of the junction left unmatched. CDR3 DNA: TGTGCCAGCTCTCTGCCACTAGCGTTTAATGAGCAGTTCTTC. Amino acids: CASSLPLAFNEQFF.

The CDR3 region has the DNA TGTGCCAGCAGTTTCCTCATGTGGGGCACTAGCACAGATACGCAGTATTTT. Its translation is CASSFLMWGTSTDTQYF. J is TRBJ2-3 and V is TRBV27; D may be TRBD1 (5 bases). The germline V and J ends were trimmed by 3 bases and 0 bases, with 16 bases remaining between them. CDR3 size: 17 residues. Germline loops: CDR1 MNHEY, CDR2 SMNVEV (reference sequence).

This rearrangement joins TRBV29-1 to TRBJ2-2; D not certain. This CDR3 contains 11 residues. The V gene's germline CDR1 is SQVTM and CDR2 ANQGSEA. V lost 4 bases and J lost 5, with 5 bases in between. The CDR3 sequence: CSVVATGELFF. CDR3 bases: TGCAGCGTTGTGGCTACCGGGGAGCTGTTTTTT.

This clonotype was detected many times. J is TRBJ1-6 and V is TRBV20-1, with D uncertain. CDR3 length equals 14 residues. Germline CDR1 is DFQATT and CDR2 is SNEGSKA (reference sequence). Between the trimmed V and J ends, which lost 6 bases and 5 bases, there was a span of 14 bases. Here the CDR3 reads CSAQKMADNSPLHF. Here the CDR3 DNA reads TGCAGTGCCCAAAAGATGGCGGATAATTCACCCCTCCACTTT.

This CDR3 reads CASSFWRGARSSYNEQFF. CDR3 bases: TGTGCCAGCAGCTTTTGGCGGGGGGCTAGAAGCTCCTACAATGAGCAGTTCTTC. The V gene is TRBV7-9, the J gene TRBJ2-1, with 8 bases aligning to TRBD2. V dropped 3 bases and J dropped 0; count of bases not matched to a gene: 10. Germline values: CDR1 SEHNR, CDR2 FQNEAQ (reference sequence). This CDR3 contains 18 residues.

The sample holds a few counts of this clonotype. The chain links TRBV6-1 to TRBJ1-2; a possible D gene is TRBD1 (6 bases). The CDR3 length is 15 residues. The germline V gene has CDR1 MNHNS and CDR2 SASEGT. Trimming removed 3 bases from V and 4 bases from J, with 15 bases in between. CDR3 in amino acids: CASSEPTRDIYGYTF. CDR3 in DNA: TGTGCCAGCAGTGAGCCCACCCGGGACATCTATGGCTACACCTTC.

The gene calls are TRBV7-2 and TRBJ2-3, with 7 bases lining up with TRBD2. Looked up from germline, CDR1 is SGHTA and CDR2 is FQGNSA. The CDR3 length is 16 residues. The J segment lost 7 bases and the V segment lost 1 base, leaving 11 bases of the junction unmatched. Written as DNA, the CDR3 is TGTGCCAGCAGCTTAGTGGGTGCGGGGGTTAGGAATACGCAGTATTTT. Its protein is CASSLVGAGVRNTQYF.